This record covers a single T cell receptor (beta chain). The germline gives CDR1 MNHEY, CDR2 SMNVEV (reference sequence). V lost 6 bases and J lost 0; bases outside the gene matches: 7. The CDR3 is 15 amino acids. This specimen belongs to a study of OX40 agonist ivuxolimab in advanced cancers. Whole-study context: Dose-escalation patients suffered from hepatocellular carcinoma, melanoma, renal cell or head and neck cancer.

With autoimmune disease history or systemic immunosuppression, patients were excluded. Here immunoSEQ multiplex PCR was the method, and the copy in TCRdb shows in-frame clones only, minus some. Of about 22,000 clones detected, more than 65% appear once; the ten largest clones hold 30% to 40%. This receptor was obtained from an adult with an advanced solid tumor such as melanoma, head and neck, liver or kidney cancer. J is TRBJ2-7 and V is TRBV27; 8 bases match TRBD2. This specimen consisted of CD4+ or CD8+ T cells sorted from blood, obtained in a trial of the OX40 agonist ivuxolimab. In DNA, the CDR3 is TGTGCCAGCAGCCGGACTAGCCAGAGCTCCTACGAGCAGTACTTC. As protein: CASSRTSQSSYEQYF.